The next 11 T cell receptor beta chains were all read from a single sample in a study of T cell responses to AZD1222 COVID-19 vaccine. The data were produced by immunoSEQ multiplex PCR, yet TCRdb's version contains in-frame clones alone and is incomplete. The data contain about 99,000 clones, 91% of them singletons. Specimen: peripheral blood, collected 28 days after the second AZD1222 dose. All receptors derive from an adult who received the AZD1222 COVID-19 vaccine.

The gene calls are TRBV2 and TRBJ2-4; possibly TRBD1 for D (5 bases). Trimming cost V 4 bases and J 6 bases, with 7 bases left between them. This CDR3 contains 12 residues. From germline, CDR1 is SNHLY and CDR2 FYNNEI. CDR3 sequence: CASSGQRNIQYF. The DNA for the CDR3 is TGTGCCAGCAGTGGACAGAGAAACATTCAGTACTTC.

This sequence joins TRBV15 and TRBJ2-1, with TRBD2 as a possible D gene (5 bases). This CDR3 has 16 residues. Germline assignment: CDR1 LNHNV and CDR2 YYDKDF (reference sequence). Trimming cost V 1 base and J 7 bases, with 17 bases left between them. In nucleotides, the CDR3 is TGTGCCACCAGCAGAGTGTCTTTCCCGTCGGGAAATGAGCAGTTCTTC. This translates into CATSRVSFPSGNEQFF.

This clone was detected only once. J is TRBJ1-1 and V is TRBV7-3; perhaps TRBD1 as D (6 bases). The CDR3 is 13 amino acids. Germline V lookup: CDR1 SGHTA, CDR2 FQGTGA. V was trimmed by 5 bases and J by 1 base, leaving 8 bases between them. The CDR3 loop is CASSTTGNTEAFF. DNA of the CDR3: TGTGCCAGCAGCACGACAGGGAACACTGAAGCTTTCTTT.

This sequence joins TRBV7-9 and TRBJ1-2; D gene ambiguous. Trimming took 4 bases from V and 3 from J, leaving 9 bases between them. This CDR3 region has 13 residues. Germline V gives CDR1 SEHNR, CDR2 FQNEAQ (reference sequence). The CDR3 nucleotides read TGTGCCAGCAGCTCTCCCCCCGACTATGGCTACACCTTC. Translating it yields CASSSPPDYGYTF.

A single count supports this clone. This rearrangement joins TRBV9 to TRBJ2-1, with TRBD2 matching over 8 bases. Germline V gives CDR1 SGDLS, CDR2 YYNGEE. This CDR3 contains 15 residues. With 0 bases clipped from V and 6 bases from J, the junction kept 5 bases outside the gene matches. In DNA, the CDR3 is TGTGCCAGCAGCGTAGGAGGGAGCGGGAGCAATGAGCAGTTCTTC. Encoded protein: CASSVGGSGSNEQFF.

The J gene is TRBJ2-1, the V gene TRBV14, with D possibly TRBD2 on 6 matching bases. V lost 6 bases and J 9 bases, leaving 18 bases between the germline ends. Germline lookup yields CDR1 SGHDN and CDR2 FVKESK. The CDR3 is 14 amino acids. The CDR3 region is CASSDYIGSGEQFF. For the CDR3, the DNA is TGTGCCAGCAGTGACTATATCGGGAGCGGTGAGCAGTTCTTC.

The CDR3 protein is CASRTEETQYF. CDR3 sequence (DNA): TGTGCCAGCAGGACAGAAGAGACCCAGTACTTC. The chain joins TRBV2 to TRBJ2-5; D possibly corresponds to TRBD1 (5 bases). Per the germline V gene, CDR1 is SNHLY and CDR2 is FYNNEI. V lost 6 bases and J lost 3, with 5 bases in between. The CDR3 has 11 residues. Together with reference TRBV2 and TRBJ2-5, the CDR3 gives the full variable domain: EPEVTQTPSHQVTQMGQEVILRCVPISNHLYFYWYRQILGQKVEFLVSFYNNEISEKSEIFDDQFSVERPDGSNFTLKIRSTKLEDSAMYFCASRTEETQYFGPGTRLLVL.

This rearrangement joins TRBV25-1 to TRBJ1-2, with D unresolved. Germline CDR1 is MGHDK and CDR2 is SYGVNS. V was pared by 2 bases and J by 4 bases, with 8 bases between. This CDR3 comprises 13 residues. Here the CDR3 reads CASSEMGTYGYTF. CDR3 in DNA: TGTGCCAGCAGTGAAATGGGAACCTATGGCTACACCTTC.

This chain uses TRBV10-3 with TRBJ2-3; TRBD2 might be the D (7 bases). The CDR3 has 17 residues. Germline CDR1 and CDR2: ENHRY and SYGVKD. The V and J ends lost 6 bases and 3 bases respectively, with 22 bases between them. The CDR3 protein is CAIRGGGPQGRTDTQYF. The CDR3 bases are TGTGCCATCAGGGGCGGGGGCCCCCAGGGGCGTACAGATACGCAGTATTTT.

The chain employs TRBV5-4 and TRBJ2-7, with 7 bases that match TRBD1. The V and J ends lost 4 bases and 3 bases, in that order; junction bases with no gene match: 16. CDR1 and CDR2 (germline): SGHNT, YYREEE (reference sequence). The CDR3 is 17 residues long. This CDR3 is CASSPKGARGRYYEQYF. The CDR3 bases are TGTGCCAGCAGCCCAAAGGGGGCTCGGGGTCGATACTACGAGCAGTACTTC.

The chain has TRBV5-1 and TRBJ2-2; D possibly corresponds to TRBD1 (6 bases). The CDR3 covers 13 residues. Germline CDR1 is SGHRS and CDR2 is YFSETQ. V was pared by 5 bases and J by 6 bases, with 11 bases between. CDR3 sequence reads: CASSYAGAGELFF. The CDR3 DNA is TGCGCCAGCAGTTATGCAGGGGCCGGGGAGCTGTTTTTT.